This entry concerns a single T cell receptor (beta chain). Its matching antigen is unknown. With autoimmune disease history or systemic immunosuppression, patients were excluded. This sample is drawn from a study of OX40 agonist ivuxolimab in advanced cancers. Study context: Each dose-escalation patient presented with hepatocellular carcinoma, melanoma, renal cell or head and neck cancer. Findings and caveats of the study: In a subset of nonresponders, normalized T-cell clonal expansion was also low. The authors did not determine the antigen specificity of the expanded peripheral T cells.

TCRdb's table, derived via immunoSEQ multiplex PCR, lists solely in-frame clones and lacks some. The sample comprises tens of thousands of clones, over 70% of which are singletons, and over 3.5% rests with the top ten. J gave up 11 bases and V 5 bases, and 12 bases lay outside the gene matches. Germline V gene sequence: CDR1 MNHEY, CDR2 SVGAGI. This CDR3 region has 13 residues. Sequencing used CD4+ or CD8+ T cells sorted from blood, obtained in a trial of the OX40 agonist ivuxolimab. This sequence originates from an adult with an advanced solid tumor such as melanoma, head and neck, liver or kidney cancer. The chain couples TRBV6-5 to TRBJ2-7; 7 positions match TRBD1. The CDR3 region has the DNA TGTGCCAGCAGTCCCGACAGGGCAAGGAGTAAGTACTTC. It is translated as CASSPDRARSKYF.